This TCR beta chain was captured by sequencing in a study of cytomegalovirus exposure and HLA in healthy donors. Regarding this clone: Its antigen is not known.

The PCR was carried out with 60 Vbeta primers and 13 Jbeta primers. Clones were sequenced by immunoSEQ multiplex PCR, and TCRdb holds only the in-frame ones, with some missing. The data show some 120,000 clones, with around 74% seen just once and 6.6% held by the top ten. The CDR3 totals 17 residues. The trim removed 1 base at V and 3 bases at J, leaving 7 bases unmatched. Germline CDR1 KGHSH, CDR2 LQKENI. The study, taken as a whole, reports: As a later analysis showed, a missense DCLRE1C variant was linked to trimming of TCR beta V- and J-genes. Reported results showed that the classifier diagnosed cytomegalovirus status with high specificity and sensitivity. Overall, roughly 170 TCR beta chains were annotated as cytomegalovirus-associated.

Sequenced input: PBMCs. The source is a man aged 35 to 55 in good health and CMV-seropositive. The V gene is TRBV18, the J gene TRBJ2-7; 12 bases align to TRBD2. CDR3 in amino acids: CASSPLTSGSIVYEQYF. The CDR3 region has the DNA TGTGCCAGCTCACCACTGACTAGCGGGAGTATAGTCTACGAGCAGTACTTC.